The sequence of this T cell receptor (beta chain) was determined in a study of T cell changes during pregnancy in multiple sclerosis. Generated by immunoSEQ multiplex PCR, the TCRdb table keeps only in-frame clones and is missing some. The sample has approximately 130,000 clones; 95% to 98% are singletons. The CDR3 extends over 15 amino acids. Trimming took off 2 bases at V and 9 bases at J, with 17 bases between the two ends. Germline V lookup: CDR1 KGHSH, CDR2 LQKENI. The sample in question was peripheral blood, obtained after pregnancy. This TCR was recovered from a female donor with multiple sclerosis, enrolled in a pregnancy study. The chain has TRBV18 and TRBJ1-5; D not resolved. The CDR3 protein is CASSPSPLRTGPQHF. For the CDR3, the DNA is TGTGCCAGCTCACCATCGCCACTCCGGACTGGGCCCCAGCATTTT.